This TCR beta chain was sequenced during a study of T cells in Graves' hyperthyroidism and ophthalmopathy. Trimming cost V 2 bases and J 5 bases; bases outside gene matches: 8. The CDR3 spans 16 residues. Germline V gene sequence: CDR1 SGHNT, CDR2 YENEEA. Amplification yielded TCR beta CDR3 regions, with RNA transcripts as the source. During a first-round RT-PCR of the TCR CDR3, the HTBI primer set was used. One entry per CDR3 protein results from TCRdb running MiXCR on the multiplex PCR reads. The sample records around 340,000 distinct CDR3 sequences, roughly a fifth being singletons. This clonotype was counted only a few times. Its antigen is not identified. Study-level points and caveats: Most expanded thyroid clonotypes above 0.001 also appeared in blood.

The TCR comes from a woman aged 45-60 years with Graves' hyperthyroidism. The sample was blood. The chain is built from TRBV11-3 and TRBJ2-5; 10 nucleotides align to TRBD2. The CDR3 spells CASSLFASGSLETQYF. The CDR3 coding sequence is TGTGCCAGCAGCTTATTTGCTAGCGGGAGTTTGGAGACCCAGTACTTC.